These 26 T cell receptor beta chains were sequenced from one sample in a study of glioma-infiltrating T cells after dendritic cell vaccination. Sample time point: after dendritic cell vaccination, including at tumor progression/relapse. Profiled with immunoSEQ multiplex PCR; TCRdb holds only in-frame clones, not every one. The table has about 76,000 clones, about nine tenths seen once. The sample was blood, taken after dendritic cell vaccination. These receptors all stem from a human donor with glioblastoma.

This sequence joins TRBV4-1 and TRBJ1-2, with 8 nucleotides matching TRBD1. CDR1 MGHRA and CDR2 YSYEKL come from the germline V gene. This CDR3 comprises 16 residues. With 3 bases clipped from V and 4 bases from J, the junction kept 10 bases outside the gene matches. In DNA form, the CDR3 reads TGCGCCAGCAGCCAGCCTCGGGACAGGTTTTTCTATGGCTACACCTTC. This codes for CASSQPRDRFFYGYTF.

The chain carries TRBV7-9 and TRBJ2-1; D might be TRBD2 (5 bases). Germline V gene sequence: CDR1 SEHNR, CDR2 FQNEAQ (reference sequence). The CDR3 extends over 15 amino acids. Trimming stripped 5 bases from V and 8 bases from J, with 19 bases between. This chain's CDR3 is CASSLPEALRDEQFF. In DNA, the CDR3 is TGTGCCAGCAGCCTCCCGGAGGCACTGAGGGATGAGCAGTTCTTC. Complete variable domain (other parts from reference TRBV7-9 and TRBJ2-1): DTGVSQNPRHKITKRGQNVTFRCDPISEHNRLYWYRQTLGQGPEFLTYFQNEAQLEKSRLLSDRFSAERPKGSFSTLEIQRTEQGDSAMYLCASSLPEALRDEQFFGPGTRLTVL.

The chain's CDR3 is CASSPTGQIEAFF. The CDR3 DNA sequence: TGTGCCAGCAGCCCAACAGGACAGATTGAAGCTTTCTTT. The J gene is TRBJ1-1, the V gene TRBV7-9, with D tentatively TRBD1 (6 bases). V dropped 5 bases and J dropped 7 bases, with 14 bases sitting between them. The CDR3 spans 13 residues. CDR1 and CDR2 from the germline V gene are SEHNR and FQNEAQ (reference sequence).

The V gene is TRBV19, the J gene TRBJ2-1, with D perhaps matching TRBD2 (5 bases). The CDR3 length is 17 residues. The germline V gene encodes CDR1 LNHDA and CDR2 SQIVND (reference sequence). Between the trimmed V and J ends, which lost 5 bases and 5 bases, there was a span of 22 bases. The DNA of the CDR3 is TGTGCCAGTAGTGATCGGCTATCCTACCGAGGGAACAATGAGCAGTTCTTC. Protein product: CASSDRLSYRGNNEQFF.

The gene calls are TRBV6-1 and TRBJ1-3; D perhaps matches TRBD1 (5 bases). Trimming stripped 6 bases from V and 4 bases from J, with 13 bases between. The CDR3 contains 14 residues. The germline V gene encodes CDR1 MNHNS and CDR2 SASEGT. The CDR3 sequence: CASSLQESGNTIYF. In DNA, the CDR3 is TGTGCCAGCAGCTTACAGGAATCAGGAAACACCATATATTTT.

The chain couples TRBV25-1 to TRBJ2-1, with D perhaps TRBD2 (6 bases). This CDR3 contains 13 residues. Trimming left V 4 bases short and J 10 bases short, with 14 bases between. Germline CDR1 is MGHDK and CDR2 is SYGVNS. The CDR3 sequence is CASSAGPSAEQFF. CDR3 coding DNA: TGTGCCAGCAGTGCCGGTCCTAGCGCCGAGCAGTTCTTC.

This sequence joins TRBV18 and TRBJ1-2; 9 bases match TRBD1. This CDR3 spans 13 amino acids. Unmatched junction bases numbered 3, after V lost 6 bases and J lost 4 bases. Germline-derived CDR1 and CDR2 are KGHSH and LQKENI. CDR3 coding DNA: TGTGCCAGCTCCCAGGGACAGGGCTATGGCTACACCTTC. Translating it yields CASSQGQGYGYTF.

The V gene is TRBV9, the J gene TRBJ2-3; TRBD1 is a possible D gene (5 bases). The CDR3 contains 12 residues. CDR1 and CDR2 from the germline V gene are SGDLS and YYNGEE. Trimming removed 4 bases at V and 6 bases at J, with 9 bases between. CDR3 DNA: TGTGCCAGCAGCCCAGGGTGGGATACGCAGTATTTT. Translated: CASSPGWDTQYF.

The CDR3 loop reads CASSLDGTGYVNEQFF. The CDR3 nucleotides read TGCGCCAGCAGCTTGGACGGGACAGGGTATGTCAATGAGCAGTTCTTC. The V call is TRBV5-1, the J call TRBJ2-1; 9 bases are a match to TRBD1. Trimming took 0 bases from V and 6 from J; bases not matched to a gene: 7. CDR3 size: 16 residues. The V gene's germline CDR1 is SGHRS and CDR2 YFSETQ.

The V gene is TRBV15, the J gene TRBJ2-5, with 7 bases fitting TRBD2. V shed 5 bases, J shed 2 bases, and the junction held 17 bases outside the gene matches. Germline loops: CDR1 LNHNV, CDR2 YYDKDF (reference sequence). CDR3 size: 18 residues. In nucleotides, the CDR3 is TGTGCCACCAGCCTGGGAAGCAAGGCGGGAGTGAGACAAGAGACCCAGTACTTC. As protein: CATSLGSKAGVRQETQYF.

The rearrangement uses TRBV11-2 and TRBJ2-1; unclear D gene. The V end lost 1 base, the J end lost 3 bases, and 7 bases lay between the germline ends. Germline assignment: CDR1 SGHAT and CDR2 FQNNGV. The CDR3 consists of 14 residues. In DNA, the CDR3 is TGTGCCAGCAGCTTAGTAAGCTTCTACAATGAGCAGTTCTTC. The encoded protein is CASSLVSFYNEQFF.

The chain joins TRBV5-1 to TRBJ2-7; TRBD1 aligns across 9 bases. Germline V lookup: CDR1 SGHRS, CDR2 YFSETQ. The length of the CDR3 is 16 residues. Trimming cost V 4 bases and J 3 bases; bases outside gene matches: 11. This chain's CDR3 is CASSQEKGQGFYEQYF. The CDR3 bases are TGCGCCAGCAGCCAAGAGAAGGGACAGGGATTCTACGAGCAGTACTTC.

The V and J genes are TRBV29-1 and TRBJ1-1; possible D gene TRBD1, 6 bases. The CDR3 has 14 residues. V shed 8 bases and J shed 4 bases, with 20 bases lying between them. CDR1 and CDR2 from the germline V gene are SQVTM and ANQGSEA. CDR3 region: CSLPSGEVGTEAFF. The CDR3 coding sequence is TGCAGCCTCCCTTCAGGGGAAGTCGGCACTGAAGCTTTCTTT.

The gene calls are TRBV19 and TRBJ1-5; a possible D gene is TRBD1 (6 bases). The germline gives CDR1 LNHDA, CDR2 SQIVND (reference sequence). The CDR3 has 15 amino acids. Trimming removed 7 bases from V and 4 bases from J, with 17 bases in between. The CDR3 protein is CASTPRDIRNQPQHF. The CDR3 DNA reads TGTGCCAGTACCCCCCGGGACATACGTAATCAGCCCCAGCATTTT.

V is TRBV19 and J is TRBJ2-5, with 7 bases identical to TRBD1. Trimming at V came to 3 bases and at J to 5 bases, leaving 3 bases not matched to a gene. This CDR3 contains 13 residues. Germline V lookup: CDR1 LNHDA, CDR2 SQIVND (reference sequence). The CDR3 region has the DNA TGTGCCAGTAGTATGGCCAGGGGGGAGACCCAGTACTTC. This gives the protein CASSMARGETQYF.

The chain's CDR3 is CASSLDDAEQYF. The DNA of the CDR3 is TGCGCCAGCAGCTTGGACGACGCGGAGCAGTACTTC. The V and J genes are TRBV5-1 and TRBJ2-5; D call uncertain. The V gene lost 0 bases and the J gene lost 11 bases, with 11 bases spanning the gap. Germline V gene sequence: CDR1 SGHRS, CDR2 YFSETQ. The CDR3 spans 12 residues.

In this sample, this clone turned up a few times. One end of the junction does not line up with germline, which may come from a read error. The chain joins TRBV7-7 to TRBJ2-5; D might be TRBD2 (6 bases). CDR1 and CDR2 (germline): SSHAT, FNYEAQ (reference sequence). The CDR3 is made up of 13 amino acids. CDR3 sequence: CASSRGGDQTQYF. CDR3 DNA: TGTGCTAGCAGCCGAGGCGGGGACCAGACCCAGTACTTC.

The rearrangement joins TRBV2 to TRBJ2-7, with TRBD1 as a possible D gene (6 bases). The CDR3 consists of 14 residues. Trimming cost V 1 base and J 9 bases, with 16 bases left between them. In germline, CDR1 is SNHLY, CDR2 FYNNEI. The CDR3: CASSEGTVLWGQYF. DNA of the CDR3: TGTGCCAGCAGTGAAGGGACAGTGCTCTGGGGGCAGTACTTC.

This clone was counted many times. The chain has TRBV4-3 and TRBJ2-1, with TRBD2 identical over 16 bases. Per germline, CDR1 LGHNA and CDR2 YSLEER. This CDR3 has 17 amino acids. J was trimmed by 8 bases and V by 3 bases; bases with no gene match: 7. The CDR3 coding sequence is TGCGCCAGCAGCCAGGATGGGACTAGCGGGAGGGGGGATGAGCAGTTCTTC. Translated, it gives CASSQDGTSGRGDEQFF.

J is TRBJ2-7 and V is TRBV6-1; 7 nucleotides match TRBD2. J was trimmed by 3 bases and V by 7 bases; bases with no gene match: 12. This CDR3 has 15 amino acids. Germline CDR1 MNHNS, CDR2 SASEGT. Here the CDR3 reads CASTRRRGGGYEQYF. CDR3 DNA: TGTGCCAGCACCCGAAGGAGGGGCGGGGGCTACGAGCAGTACTTC.

The chain links TRBV14 to TRBJ1-2; no definite D call. The CDR3 is made up of 12 amino acids. Looked up from germline, CDR1 is SGHDN and CDR2 is FVKESK. Between the trimmed V and J ends, which lost 4 bases and 5 bases, there was a span of 8 bases. CDR3 residues: CASSRNRYGYTF. CDR3 bases: TGTGCCAGCAGCCGAAATCGGTATGGCTACACCTTC.

The chain recombines TRBV27 with TRBJ2-1, with 10 bases identical to TRBD1. Germline CDR1 is MNHEY and CDR2 is SMNVEV (reference sequence). V was pared by 5 bases and J by 9 bases, with 13 bases of the junction left unmatched. The CDR3 consists of 16 residues. The CDR3 spells CASSGSGTGVSGEQFF. CDR3 in DNA: TGTGCCAGCAGTGGATCCGGGACAGGGGTCTCGGGTGAGCAGTTCTTC.

The rearrangement joins TRBV6-6 to TRBJ2-7, with D tentatively TRBD1 (6 bases). The V end lost 6 bases, the J end lost 3 bases, and 18 bases lay between the germline ends. This CDR3 is 15 amino acids long. CDR1 and CDR2 from the germline V gene are MNHNY and SVGAGI (reference sequence). CDR3 protein: CASRTKQGWNYEQYF. The CDR3 nucleotides are TGTGCCAGCAGAACGAAACAGGGTTGGAACTACGAGCAGTACTTC.

The chain combines TRBV5-1 with TRBJ1-1; weak D call: TRBD1 (5 bases). V was trimmed by 3 bases and J by 0 bases, leaving 15 bases between them. Germline V gene sequence: CDR1 SGHRS, CDR2 YFSETQ. The length of the CDR3 is 16 residues. This chain's CDR3 is CASSWGVGDLNTEAFF. The CDR3 bases are TGCGCCAGCAGCTGGGGGGTGGGGGACTTGAACACTGAAGCTTTCTTT.

The V gene is TRBV5-1, the J gene TRBJ1-6; 8 positions agree with TRBD1. CDR1 SGHRS and CDR2 YFSETQ come from the germline V gene. V gave up 3 bases and J gave up 7 bases; unmatched junction bases: 9. This CDR3 is built from 16 residues. In DNA, the CDR3 is TGCGCCAGCAGCTCCTTGGGGGACAGGCTAAATTCACCCCTCCACTTT. The encoded protein is CASSSLGDRLNSPLHF.

Concerning this clone itself: The junction departs from germline at one end; a sequencing error may be responsible. The chain has TRBV2 and TRBJ1-5, with TRBD1 matching over 10 bases. The germline V gene encodes CDR1 SNHLY and CDR2 FYNNEI. This CDR3 is built from 16 residues. DNA for the CDR3: TGTGCCAGCAGTGAGGACAGGGGGTATAGCCATCAGCCCCAGCATTTT. Translating gives CASSEDRGYSHQPQHF.